This TCR beta chain was profiled in a study of beta chain features in type 1 diabetes. Points from the study as a whole: Patients with type 1 diabetes carried fewer insertions and had more deletions at their VDJ junctions.

Germline V CDR1 and CDR2: MNHEY, SVGAGI. The CDR3 contains 15 residues. V lost 2 bases to trimming and J lost 8 bases; unmatched junction nucleotides: 8. This clone has only a few counts. Its cognate antigen is unknown. The entirety of the isolated RNA underwent reverse transcription, so expressed TCRB transcripts were sequenced. Data came from immunoSEQ multiplex PCR; TCRdb stores just in-frame clones and leaves some out. The table has 390,000 or so clones, roughly 14% seen once. The source material was naive CD4+ T cells from blood. The sequence came from a man aged 30-40 years in good health. The V and J genes are TRBV6-5 and TRBJ2-1, with 8 bases identical to TRBD2. CDR3 in DNA: TGTGCCAGCAGTTACCGGACTAGCCGTTATGATGAGCAGTTCTTC. It yields the protein CASSYRTSRYDEQFF.